The rows below give T cell receptor beta chains drawn from one sample of a study of beta chain features in type 1 diabetes. Sequenced by immunoSEQ multiplex PCR; TCRdb stores in-frame clones only, minus some. Of about 240,000 clones listed, 27% are singletons. What was sequenced was central memory CD4+ T cells from blood. These receptors all stem from a man aged 25-40 years in good health. Both conserved end residues are part of each CDR3.

j_gene: TRBJ2-1
v_gene: TRBV7-6
CDR3aa: CASSPLQGRDEQFF

j_gene: TRBJ1-1
v_gene: TRBV6-6
CDR3aa: CASSFQTGNTEAFF

j_gene: TRBJ2-3
v_gene: TRBV4-1
CDR3aa: CASSLSGLGGTDTQYF

j_gene: TRBJ2-5
v_gene: TRBV11-2
CDR3aa: CASRRLGETQYF

j_gene: TRBJ2-2
v_gene: TRBV30
CDR3aa: CAWSVQGTGELFF

j_gene: TRBJ2-5
v_gene: TRBV2
CDR3aa: CASIGLETQYF

j_gene: NA
v_gene: TRBV29-1
CDR3aa: CSVGQNYEQYF

j_gene: TRBJ2-7
v_gene: TRBV29-1
CDR3aa: CSVVGQGAYEQYF

j_gene: TRBJ2-1
v_gene: TRBV9
CDR3aa: CASSKGQGSYNEQFF

j_gene: TRBJ2-7
v_gene: TRBV29-1
CDR3aa: CSVGVAGYEQYF

j_gene: TRBJ2-1
v_gene: TRBV5-4
CDR3aa: CASSPGLPVYNEQFF

j_gene: TRBJ2-5
v_gene: TRBV5-4
CDR3aa: CASSLRTPQETQYF

j_gene: TRBJ2-7
v_gene: TRBV27
CDR3aa: CASSPAGTVSEQYF

j_gene: TRBJ2-1
v_gene: TRBV6-6
CDR3aa: CASSYSRDRVNEQFF

j_gene: TRBJ1-2
v_gene: TRBV5-1
CDR3aa: CASSSDPDSYGYTF

j_gene: TRBJ1-1
v_gene: TRBV30
CDR3aa: CAWSSGGNTEAFF

j_gene: TRBJ2-2
v_gene: TRBV28
CDR3aa: CASSHGTGATGELFF

j_gene: TRBJ2-4
v_gene: TRBV19
CDR3aa: CASSTGTDIAKNIQYF

j_gene: TRBJ2-5
v_gene: TRBV15
CDR3aa: CAITDAERETQYF

j_gene: TRBJ2-1
v_gene: TRBV7-2
CDR3aa: CASSRDYNEQFF

j_gene: TRBJ2-7
v_gene: TRBV6-1
CDR3aa: CASSEALDRVSYEQYF

j_gene: TRBJ2-4
v_gene: TRBV4-3
CDR3aa: CASSQDDLAKNIQYF

j_gene: TRBJ2-1
v_gene: TRBV5-6
CDR3aa: CASSLAAPLSTGEQFF

j_gene: TRBJ2-1
v_gene: TRBV7-9
CDR3aa: CASSLVNGQTQQFF

j_gene: TRBJ1-1
v_gene: TRBV13
CDR3aa: CASSTRQGRGNTEAFF

j_gene: NA
v_gene: TRBV4-2
CDR3aa: CASSQAGQGSYEQYF

j_gene: TRBJ2-5
v_gene: TRBV7-2
CDR3aa: CASSLALAGVETQYF

j_gene: NA
v_gene: TRBV29-1
CDR3aa: CSAADTLAGYEQYF

j_gene: TRBJ2-2
v_gene: TRBV11-3
CDR3aa: CASSSWTGYDGELFF

j_gene: TRBJ2-2
v_gene: TRBV7-6
CDR3aa: CASSLSNRGTGELFF

j_gene: TRBJ2-3
v_gene: TRBV5-1
CDR3aa: CASGLGDNSGADTQYF

j_gene: TRBJ2-1
v_gene: TRBV28
CDR3aa: CASSLTSGPGNEQFF

j_gene: TRBJ2-5
v_gene: TRBV7-2
CDR3aa: CASTLSGGRETQYF

j_gene: TRBJ2-1
v_gene: TRBV7-2
CDR3aa: CASSSQIYEQFF

j_gene: TRBJ2-1
v_gene: TRBV7-2
CDR3aa: CASSLAPQKGEQFF

j_gene: TRBJ2-5
v_gene: TRBV7-9
CDR3aa: CASSSRTSAETQYF

j_gene: TRBJ2-2
v_gene: TRBV6-5
CDR3aa: CASSPGQVTGELFF

j_gene: TRBJ2-7
v_gene: TRBV5-6
CDR3aa: CASSHPTGTGAYEQYF

j_gene: TRBJ2-5
v_gene: TRBV6-1
CDR3aa: CASKGDGHPQETQYF

j_gene: TRBJ1-4
v_gene: TRBV2
CDR3aa: CASRAGTDEKLFF